This T cell receptor (beta chain) emerged from a study of neoadjuvant nivolumab and ipilimumab in lung cancer. Regarding this clone: What it binds is unknown.

General observations from the study: From pretherapy to surgery, tumor richness and clonality rose with dual therapy. TCR receptors were sequenced in few samples.

Sequencing used immunoSEQ multiplex PCR; TCRdb keeps in-frame clones, though not all of them. The repertoire holds about 33,000 clones, 80% to 95% seen once, with 2% to 2.5% in the top ten. The sequences come from peripheral blood, collected after neoadjuvant nivolumab, alone or with ipilimumab, at or shortly before surgery. The TCR originated in an adult with non-small cell lung cancer.

CDR3 sequence: CASSRRGATNEKLFF. The CDR3 coding sequence is TGCGCCAGCAGCAGGAGGGGAGCAACTAATGAAAAACTGTTTTTT. The chain recombines TRBV5-1 with TRBJ1-4, with D possibly being TRBD1 (5 bases). Germline-derived CDR1 and CDR2 are SGHRS and YFSETQ. This CDR3 is built from 15 residues. V was pared by 4 bases and J by 0 bases, with 10 bases between. The full variable domain, rest sourced from reference TRBV5-1 and TRBJ1-4, is KAGVTQTPRYLIKTRGQQVTLSCSPISGHRSVSWYQQTPGQGLQFLFEYFSETQRNKGNFPGRFSGRQFSNSRSEMNVSTLELGDSALYLCASSRRGATNEKLFFGSGTQLSVL.